The rows below give T cell receptor beta chains drawn from one sample of a study of OX40 agonist ivuxolimab in advanced cancers. Sequencing used immunoSEQ multiplex PCR; TCRdb keeps in-frame clones, though not all of them. This table has 43,000 or so clones, approximately 80% appearing once. The input for sequencing was CD4+ or CD8+ T cells sorted from blood, taken in a trial of the OX40 agonist ivuxolimab. These receptors all come from an adult with an advanced solid tumor such as melanoma, head and neck, liver or kidney cancer. The CDR3 runs from the conserved cysteine through the conserved F or W. The order of the fields is clone size, D gene, V gene, J gene, CDR3 DNA, CDR3 protein. A D gene is named only where the DNA matches it firmly. Not every row has a clone size; where given, it reads once, few, many or a size class.

>-|-|TRBV10-3|TRBJ1-1
TGTGCCATCAGTTTGGGGGAGAACACTGAAGCTTTCTTT
CAISLGENTEAFF
>-|-|TRBV5-8|TRBJ2-1
TGTGCCAGCCATCGGCGGGCGGGATCCAATGAGCAGTTCTTC
CASHRRAGSNEQFF
>once|-|TRBV28|TRBJ1-4
TGTGCCAGCAGTCCTTGGGGAGGGGGGGAAGAAAAACTGTTTTTT
CASSPWGGGEEKLFF
>-|TRBD2|TRBV5-6|TRBJ2-7
TGTGCCAGCAGCTTGATCCTGGGGGGACTAGCGGGTGGCTACGAGCAGTACTTC
CASSLILGGLAGGYEQYF
>few|-|TRBV28|TRBJ2-1
TGTGCCAGCAGTTTAGCTGTCAGGTTTAGCAATGAGCAGTTCTTC
CASSLAVRFSNEQFF
>-|-|TRBV18|TRBJ1-1
TGTGCCAGCTCACCCGGGACCGAAAACACTGAAGCTTTCTTT
CASSPGTENTEAFF
>-|-|TRBV4-1|TRBJ1-1
TGCGCCAGCAGCCAAGGGACCCTCGGATCGAACACTGAAGCTTTCTTT
CASSQGTLGSNTEAFF
>few|-|TRBV2|TRBJ1-2
TGTGCCGGAACGCTCGATTACTACTATGGCTACACCTTC
CAGTLDYYYGYTF
>-|-|TRBV6-6|TRBJ2-5
TGTGCCAGCGGGGGATTCCTTGAGACCCAGTACTTC
CASGGFLETQYF
>-|-|TRBV27|TRBJ2-2
TGTGCCAGCAATACAGGGAGCCTCAGGTCCGGGGAGCTGTTTTTT
CASNTGSLRSGELFF
>-|TRBD2|TRBV27|TRBJ2-3
TGTGCCAGCAGTTTCGGTTTGGCGGGAGTGGGGACAGATACGCAGTATTTT
CASSFGLAGVGTDTQYF
>few|-|TRBV28|TRBJ2-3
TGTGCCAGCGGTCAGAGTCAGAGAAGCACAGATACGCAGTATTTT
CASGQSQRSTDTQYF